Listed here are 30 T cell receptor beta chains from one sample, sequenced in a study of T cell responses to AZD1222 COVID-19 vaccine. Sequenced by immunoSEQ multiplex PCR; TCRdb stores in-frame clones only, minus some. This table has fewer than 150,000 clones, around 89% appearing once. This specimen consisted of peripheral blood, obtained on day 0 of AZD1222 vaccination. These receptors were obtained from an adult in good health.

The chain recombines TRBV28 with TRBJ1-2; 8 bases fit TRBD1. With V trimmed by 2 bases and J by 7 bases, 12 bases remained unmatched. Germline V gives CDR1 MDHEN, CDR2 SYDVKM. The CDR3 is made up of 16 amino acids. The CDR3 DNA reads as TGTGCCAGCAGTTTAAGGGGGGGAACAGGGGGTACTGGCTACACCTTC. Translated: CASSLRGGTGGTGYTF.

This rearrangement joins TRBV6-5 to TRBJ1-6; D is unresolved. CDR3 length: 14 residues. The V and J ends lost 2 bases and 8 bases respectively, with 10 bases between them. Germline lookup yields CDR1 MNHEY and CDR2 SVGAGI. The CDR3 sequence is CASSYRRDYSPLHF. CDR3 bases: TGTGCCAGCAGTTACAGGAGGGATTATTCACCCCTCCACTTT.

This clone has a handful of counts. The rearrangement uses TRBV2 and TRBJ2-1; D unresolved. V lost 3 bases and J lost 12, with 21 bases in between. The CDR3 has 15 residues. Germline CDR1 and CDR2: SNHLY and FYNNEI. CDR3 DNA: TGTGCCAGCAGTGAGTCGGTAGTTCTAAGGATATTGCAGTTCTTC. It yields the protein CASSESVVLRILQFF.

The chain recombines TRBV7-9 with TRBJ1-1; 8 positions agree with TRBD1. Germline assignment: CDR1 SEHNR and CDR2 FQNEAQ (reference sequence). The CDR3 is 18 amino acids. J was trimmed by 4 bases and V by 5 bases; bases with no gene match: 18. The CDR3 nucleotides read TGTGCCAGCAGCGCCCAGGACAGGGTGAGGGTAAGCGGCACTGAAGCTTTCTTT. Its protein is CASSAQDRVRVSGTEAFF.

The J gene is TRBJ1-2, the V gene TRBV6-5, with unresolved D. The germline V and J ends were trimmed by 2 bases and 4 bases, with 8 bases remaining between them. The CDR3 spans 13 residues. The germline V gene has CDR1 MNHEY and CDR2 SVGAGI. CDR3 protein: CASSYAPRYGYTF. The CDR3 DNA is TGTGCCAGCAGTTACGCACCTCGCTATGGCTACACCTTC.

This chain joins TRBV27 and TRBJ1-2; tentatively, D is TRBD1 (6 bases). Germline V lookup: CDR1 MNHEY, CDR2 SMNVEV (reference sequence). The CDR3 totals 16 residues. The V end was cut by 8 bases, the J end by 2 bases, with 21 bases between. CDR3 loop: CASRTLTGMENYGYTF. In DNA, the CDR3 is TGTGCCAGCCGAACACTAACAGGGATGGAGAACTATGGCTACACCTTC.

The rearrangement uses TRBV10-3 and TRBJ2-1; 11 positions match TRBD2. This CDR3 is 15 amino acids long. Germline CDR1 is ENHRY and CDR2 is SYGVKD. Trimming cost V 6 bases and J 5 bases; bases outside gene matches: 6. CDR3 DNA sequence: TGTGCCATCAGACCCGGGACTAGCGGCCACAATGAGCAGTTCTTC. Its translation is CAIRPGTSGHNEQFF.

V gene TRBV30 combines with J gene TRBJ1-1, with D hard to call. Germline V gives CDR1 GTSNPN, CDR2 SVGIG (reference sequence). CDR3 size: 12 residues. The V end lost 5 bases, the J end lost 8 bases, and 15 bases lay between the germline ends. The CDR3 here is CAWGPFPGEAFF. The CDR3 coding sequence is TGTGCCTGGGGTCCGTTCCCGGGCGAAGCTTTCTTT.

This clone showed up just a few times. This sequence joins TRBV27 and TRBJ2-3; 9 positions match TRBD1. The CDR3 has 16 amino acids. Per germline, CDR1 MNHEY and CDR2 SMNVEV (reference sequence). Germline trimming cut 8 bases from V and 5 bases from J; bases unmatched to any gene: 14. The CDR3 region is CASFETGTGSGDTQYF. CDR3 nucleotide sequence: TGTGCCAGCTTTGAAACCGGGACAGGGTCGGGAGATACGCAGTATTTT.

This chain joins TRBV2 and TRBJ2-5, with a weak D call TRBD2 (5 bases). The CDR3 totals 16 residues. CDR1 SNHLY and CDR2 FYNNEI come from the germline V gene. Trimming shortened V by 5 bases and J by 2 bases, and 18 bases separated the two germline ends. The CDR3, as DNA: TGTGCCAGCAGTACCCTAGCACCTTATGGGCAAGAGACCCAGTACTTC. It is translated as CASSTLAPYGQETQYF.

This sequence joins TRBV5-1 and TRBJ2-5; TRBD1 agrees at 7 bases. The CDR3 contains 14 residues. Looked up from germline, CDR1 is SGHRS and CDR2 is YFSETQ. V lost 3 bases to trimming and J lost 1 base; unmatched junction nucleotides: 3. The CDR3 protein is CASSWDSTQETQYF. For the CDR3, the DNA is TGCGCCAGCAGCTGGGACAGCACCCAAGAGACCCAGTACTTC. Looking up the rest from reference TRBV5-1 and TRBJ2-5 gives the full variable domain: KAGVTQTPRYLIKTRGQQVTLSCSPISGHRSVSWYQQTPGQGLQFLFEYFSETQRNKGNFPGRFSGRQFSNSRSEMNVSTLELGDSALYLCASSWDSTQETQYFGPGTRLLVL.

A word on this clone: Distinct nucleotide sequences in the sample also encode this CDR3. The chain employs TRBV3-1 (or the pseudogene TRBV3-2) and TRBJ2-7, with D unresolved. The V gene's germline CDR1 is LGHDT and CDR2 YNNKEL (reference sequence). Trimming left V 3 bases short and J 4 bases short, with 4 bases between. The CDR3 contains 11 residues. CDR3 coding DNA: TGTGCCAGCAGCCAGGGATACGAGCAGTACTTC. Translation: CASSQGYEQYF.

This rearrangement joins TRBV7-2 to TRBJ2-7; 9 bases agree with TRBD2. From germline, CDR1 is SGHTA and CDR2 FQGNSA. The CDR3 consists of 15 residues. V was clipped by 6 bases and J by 3 bases; unmatched bases: 9. CDR3 protein: CASRPGGSGGYEQYF. CDR3 in DNA: TGTGCCAGCAGACCCGGGGGTAGCGGGGGCTACGAGCAGTACTTC.

This chain links TRBV18 with TRBJ1-4; no clear D. CDR1 and CDR2 (germline): KGHSH, LQKENI. The germline V and J ends were trimmed by 2 bases and 5 bases, with 0 bases remaining between them. The CDR3 totals 11 residues. The DNA of the CDR3 is TGTGCCAGCTCACCAAATGAAAAACTGTTTTTT. It yields the protein CASSPNEKLFF. Full variable domain (missing parts from reference TRBV18 and TRBJ1-4): NAGVMQNPRHLVRRRGQEARLRCSPMKGHSHVYWYRQLPEEGLKFMVYLQKENIIDESGMPKERFSAEFPKEGPSILRIQQVVRGDSAAYFCASSPNEKLFFGSGTQLSVL.

CDR3 protein: CSASLDRRGYGYTF. The CDR3 DNA reads as TGCAGTGCTAGTTTGGACAGGCGAGGCTATGGCTACACCTTC. This sequence joins TRBV20-1 and TRBJ1-2; the match to TRBD1 covers 7 bases. In germline, CDR1 is DFQATT, CDR2 SNEGSKA (reference sequence). The CDR3 loop spans 14 amino acids. After removal of 3 bases from V and 4 bases from J, the junction contained 8 bases not matched to a gene.

The chain is built from TRBV12-3 or TRBV12-4 and TRBJ2-7; D remains unclear. The V and J ends lost 6 bases and 7 bases respectively, with 13 bases between them. The CDR3 sequence is 12 residues long. The chain's CDR3 is CASSLSLGEQYF. Written as DNA, the CDR3 is TGTGCCAGCAGCCTCTCCTTGGGGGAGCAGTACTTC.

This chain joins TRBV11-2 and TRBJ2-2, with 11 bases matching TRBD2. Germline V gene sequence: CDR1 SGHAT, CDR2 FQNNGV. The CDR3 length is 18 residues. The junction had 10 bases not matched to a gene; V was cut back by 5 bases and J by 2 bases. The CDR3 is CASSPGVAGGPNTGELFF. The CDR3 DNA reads as TGTGCCAGCAGCCCCGGGGTAGCGGGAGGGCCCAACACCGGGGAGCTGTTTTTT.

The chain has TRBV5-1 and TRBJ1-2; no clear D gene. The V end lost 2 bases, the J end lost 6 bases, and 8 bases lay between the germline ends. This CDR3 is built from 12 residues. Looked up from germline, CDR1 is SGHRS and CDR2 is YFSETQ. The CDR3 DNA follows: TGCGCCAGCAGCTTCGGGCAGGATGGCTACACCTTC. This codes for CASSFGQDGYTF.

The chain recombines TRBV5-1 with TRBJ2-3; TRBD2 matches at 7 bases. The CDR3 has 14 amino acids. Germline V lookup: CDR1 SGHRS, CDR2 YFSETQ. V shed 8 bases, J shed 4 bases, and the junction held 10 bases outside the gene matches. The CDR3 here is CASRGGGGPDTQYF. In DNA, the CDR3 is TGCGCCAGTCGAGGCGGGGGAGGGCCAGATACGCAGTATTTT.

This chain uses TRBV5-5 with TRBJ1-5; D call uncertain. The CDR3 loop spans 13 amino acids. Germline V lookup: CDR1 SGHKS, CDR2 YYEKEE (reference sequence). Between the trimmed V and J ends, which lost 2 bases and 4 bases, there was a span of 7 bases. The CDR3 sequence: CASSFTGNQPQHF. CDR3 nucleotide sequence: TGTGCCAGCAGCTTTACCGGTAATCAGCCCCAGCATTTT.

This chain uses TRBV30 with TRBJ1-2, with D perhaps matching TRBD1 (5 bases). The germline V gene encodes CDR1 GTSNPN and CDR2 SVGIG (reference sequence). This CDR3 has 15 residues. Trimming removed 1 base from V and 7 bases from J, with 19 bases in between. CDR3 coding DNA: TGTGCCTGGAGTGCTCGATCCAAAACTCAGGGTGGCTACACCTTC. Translation gives CAWSARSKTQGGYTF.

The chain uses TRBV14 and TRBJ1-2; D is possibly TRBD1 (6 bases). Germline V gene data show CDR1 as SGHDN and CDR2 as FVKESK. V lost 2 bases and J lost 7, with 20 bases in between. This CDR3 spans 16 amino acids. The CDR3 spells CASSQSPDRTLGGYTF. CDR3 nucleotide sequence: TGTGCCAGCAGCCAAAGTCCCGACAGGACGTTAGGTGGCTACACCTTC.

The J gene is TRBJ2-7, the V gene TRBV5-6; 15 bases match TRBD2. The V and J ends lost 4 bases and 1 base, in that order; junction bases with no gene match: 3. Germline CDR1 is SGHDT and CDR2 is YYEEEE. The CDR3 is 16 residues long. The DNA for the CDR3 is TGTGCCAGCAGCCCCGGGACTAGCGGGGGGTCCTACGAGCAGTACTTC. Its translation: CASSPGTSGGSYEQYF.

The chain recombines TRBV6-5 with TRBJ1-5; D perhaps matches TRBD1 (6 bases). The CDR3 length is 14 residues. V shed 5 bases and J shed 3 bases, with 11 bases lying between them. CDR1 and CDR2 (germline): MNHEY, SVGAGI. The DNA for the CDR3 is TGTGCCAGCAGTAATCAGGGGACCAATCAGCCCCAGCATTTT. Its protein is CASSNQGTNQPQHF.

This clone was observed a few times. V is TRBV4-2 and J is TRBJ2-5; 9 bases agree with TRBD2. Germline V gene sequence: CDR1 LGHNA, CDR2 YNFKEQ. V shed 0 bases, J shed 4 bases, and the junction held 3 bases outside the gene matches. The CDR3 length is 15 residues. The CDR3 nucleotides read TGTGCCAGCAGCCAAGATCGCGGGGGGGTAGAGACCCAGTACTTC. Translation gives CASSQDRGGVETQYF.

The gene calls are TRBV3-1 (or the pseudogene TRBV3-2) and TRBJ2-1; D not resolved. The CDR3 length is 16 residues. Per germline, CDR1 LGHDT and CDR2 YNNKEL (reference sequence). V lost 4 bases, J lost 1 base, and 14 bases lay in between. The CDR3 reads CASSRRAYTSYNEQFF. The CDR3 DNA follows: TGTGCCAGCAGCCGCCGGGCCTACACATCCTACAATGAGCAGTTCTTC.

The CDR3 DNA follows: TGTGCCAGCAGCTACCCGCGGGACCGGGACGGCTCCTACGAGCAGTACTTC. Its protein is CASSYPRDRDGSYEQYF. The chain employs TRBV7-2 and TRBJ2-7, with a tentative D call TRBD2 (6 bases). The CDR3 is 17 amino acids. V shed 4 bases and J shed 0 bases, with 19 bases lying between them. Germline V gene sequence: CDR1 SGHTA, CDR2 FQGNSA.

The chain couples TRBV30 to TRBJ1-3; unclear D gene. The CDR3 is 14 amino acids. V gave up 1 base and J gave up 0 bases, with 7 bases separating them. CDR1 is GTSNPN, CDR2 SVGIG, per germline (reference sequence). In DNA form, the CDR3 reads TGTGCCTGGAGTGGGCAAATCTCTGGAAACACCATATATTTT. It translates to CAWSGQISGNTIYF.

V usage is TRBV6-2 or TRBV6-3 and J usage is TRBJ1-3; perhaps TRBD1 as D (6 bases). Trimming left V 5 bases short and J 0 bases short, with 11 bases between. Germline V gene data show CDR1 as MNHEY and CDR2 as SVGEGT. The CDR3 consists of 15 residues. The DNA for the CDR3 is TGTGCCAGCAGTAGACAGGCCCGCTCTGGAAACACCATATATTTT. This encodes CASSRQARSGNTIYF.

The V call is TRBV25-1, the J call TRBJ1-2; tentative D call: TRBD1 (5 bases). Trimming took 0 bases from V and 4 from J, leaving 12 bases between them. The length of the CDR3 is 15 residues. The germline V gene encodes CDR1 MGHDK and CDR2 SYGVNS. The CDR3 nucleotides read TGTGCCAGCAGTGAATATCAGGGTTCTAGCTATGGCTACACCTTC. This encodes CASSEYQGSSYGYTF.